This T cell receptor beta chain was sequenced for a study of blood T cell repertoires in COVID-19. Study-level information: Samples came from the United States, Italy and Spain, spanning acute and convalescent COVID-19. Nucleic acid was either cDNA or gDNA, and it came from T cells, B-cell-depleted T cells, or PBMCs.

Original methodology: Reference gene primer amplification yielded estimated nucleated cell counts. Assay: immunoSEQ multiplex PCR; the TCRdb copy retains only in-frame clones and omits some. D and trimming come from the DNA, and the V and J calls and clone size come from that table. The sample has more than 300,000 clones, around 87% seen once; the top ten hold roughly a tenth. Germline V gene lookup returns CDR1 SGHVS and CDR2 FQNEAQ. After removal of 2 bases from V and 1 base from J, the junction contained 8 bases not matched to a gene. The CDR3 runs 17 residues. Patients in Seattle were enrolled during active infection, then followed longitudinally.

The chain recombines TRBV7-8 with TRBJ1-5; 7 bases agree with TRBD1. The sequence derives from a woman aged 25-40 years with COVID-19, enrolled during active disease. Sequences were obtained from peripheral blood. CDR3 loop: CASSLLGGMGSNQPQHF. CDR3 DNA sequence: TGTGCCAGCAGCTTATTAGGGGGCATGGGGAGCAATCAGCCCCAGCATTTT.